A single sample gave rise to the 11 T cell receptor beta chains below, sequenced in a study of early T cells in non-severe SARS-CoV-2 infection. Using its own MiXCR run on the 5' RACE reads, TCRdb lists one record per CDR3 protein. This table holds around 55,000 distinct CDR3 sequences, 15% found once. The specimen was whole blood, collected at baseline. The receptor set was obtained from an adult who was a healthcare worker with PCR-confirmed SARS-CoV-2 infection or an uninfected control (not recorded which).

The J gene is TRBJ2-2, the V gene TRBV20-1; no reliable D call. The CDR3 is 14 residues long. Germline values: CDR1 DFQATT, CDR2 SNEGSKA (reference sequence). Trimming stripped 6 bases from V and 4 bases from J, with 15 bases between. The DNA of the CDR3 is TGCAGTGCCCCTGGTAGGGCGGTCACCGGGGAGCTGTTTTTT. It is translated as CSAPGRAVTGELFF.

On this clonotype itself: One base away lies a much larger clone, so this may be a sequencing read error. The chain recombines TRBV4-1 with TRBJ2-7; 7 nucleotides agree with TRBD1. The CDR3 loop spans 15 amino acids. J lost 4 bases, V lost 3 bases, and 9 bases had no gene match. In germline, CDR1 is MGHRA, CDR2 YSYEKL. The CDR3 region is CASSHDRQGEYEQYF. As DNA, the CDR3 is TGCGCCAGCAGCCACGATAGACAGGGAGAATACGAGCAGTACTTC.

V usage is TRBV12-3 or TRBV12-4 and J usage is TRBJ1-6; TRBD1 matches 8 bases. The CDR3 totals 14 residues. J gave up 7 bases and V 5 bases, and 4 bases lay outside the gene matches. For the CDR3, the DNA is TGTGCCAGCAGTAGACAGGGGCACAATTCACCCCTCCACTTT. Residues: CASSRQGHNSPLHF.

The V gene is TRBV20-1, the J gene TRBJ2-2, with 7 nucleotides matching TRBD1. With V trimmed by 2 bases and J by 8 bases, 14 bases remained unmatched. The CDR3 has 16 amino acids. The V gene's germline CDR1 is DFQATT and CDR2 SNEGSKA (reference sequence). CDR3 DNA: TGCAGTGCTAGACCGGGACAGCCCCGGTCGCCAGGGGAGCTGTTTTTT. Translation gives CSARPGQPRSPGELFF.

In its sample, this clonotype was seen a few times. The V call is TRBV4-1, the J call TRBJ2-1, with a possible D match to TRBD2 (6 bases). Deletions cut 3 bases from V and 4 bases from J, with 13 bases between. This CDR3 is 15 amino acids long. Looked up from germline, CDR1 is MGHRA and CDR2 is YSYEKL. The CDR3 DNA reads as TGCGCCAGCAGCCAGCCCAAGCGGGCTTACAATGAGCAGTTCTTC. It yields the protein CASSQPKRAYNEQFF.

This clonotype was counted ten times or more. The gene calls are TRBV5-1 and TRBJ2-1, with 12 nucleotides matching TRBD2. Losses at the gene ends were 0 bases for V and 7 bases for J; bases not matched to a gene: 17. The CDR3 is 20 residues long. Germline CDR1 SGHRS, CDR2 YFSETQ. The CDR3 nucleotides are TGCGCCAGCAGCTTGGCCGGTGGGCTAGCGGGAGGGCTGGCCCGAAATGAGCAGTTCTTC. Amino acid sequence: CASSLAGGLAGGLARNEQFF.

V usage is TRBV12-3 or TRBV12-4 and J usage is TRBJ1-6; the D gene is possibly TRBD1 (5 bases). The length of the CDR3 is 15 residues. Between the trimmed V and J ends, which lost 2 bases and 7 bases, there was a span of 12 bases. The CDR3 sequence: CASSLSGRANSPLHF. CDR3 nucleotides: TGTGCCAGCAGTTTATCGGGCAGGGCCAATTCACCCCTCCACTTT.

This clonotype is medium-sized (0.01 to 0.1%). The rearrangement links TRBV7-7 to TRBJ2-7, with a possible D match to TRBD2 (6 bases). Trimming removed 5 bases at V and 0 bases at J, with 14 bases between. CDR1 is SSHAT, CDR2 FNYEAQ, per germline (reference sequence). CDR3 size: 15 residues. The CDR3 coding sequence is TGTGCCAGCAGCCCCGGGGGTCAGAGCTCCTACGAGCAGTACTTC. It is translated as CASSPGGQSSYEQYF.

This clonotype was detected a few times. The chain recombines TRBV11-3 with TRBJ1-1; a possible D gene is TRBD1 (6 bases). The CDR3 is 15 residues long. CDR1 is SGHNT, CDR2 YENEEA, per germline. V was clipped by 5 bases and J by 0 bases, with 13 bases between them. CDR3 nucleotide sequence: TGTGCCAGCAGCCCGGGGGGGGGGCTGAACACTGAAGCTTTCTTT. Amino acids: CASSPGGGLNTEAFF.

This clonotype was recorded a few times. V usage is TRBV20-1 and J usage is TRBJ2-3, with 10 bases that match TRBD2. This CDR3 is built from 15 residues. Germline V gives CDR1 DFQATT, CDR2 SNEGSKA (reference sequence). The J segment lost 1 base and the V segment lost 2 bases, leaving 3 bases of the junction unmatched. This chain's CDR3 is CSARTGTSGTDTQYF. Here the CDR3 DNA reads TGCAGTGCTAGAACCGGGACTAGCGGCACAGATACGCAGTATTTT.

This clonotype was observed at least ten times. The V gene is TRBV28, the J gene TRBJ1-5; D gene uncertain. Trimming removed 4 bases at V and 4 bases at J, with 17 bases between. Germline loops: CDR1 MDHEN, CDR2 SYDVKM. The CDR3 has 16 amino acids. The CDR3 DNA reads TGTGCCAGCAGTTCCGAAGGTGTTCTCGCAAATCAGCCCCAGCATTTT. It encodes CASSSEGVLANQPQHF.